These T cell receptor beta chains were read from a single sample in a study of neurological immune-mediated disorders. TCRdb re-analysed the 5' RACE reads in MiXCR, keeping a single row per CDR3 protein. This sample has tens of thousands of distinct CDR3 sequences, with less than 5.5% found just once. The sequenced sample was PBMCs. The receptors come from a young man with multiple sclerosis. The CDR3 runs from the conserved cysteine through the conserved F or W. The order of the fields is V gene, J gene, D gene, clone size, CDR3 DNA, CDR3 protein. D genes are given only for firm matches. Size tells how often a clone was seen (once, few, many) or the class of an expanded clone, and some rows leave it out.

TRBV10-3,TRBJ2-2,.,many,TGTGCCATCAGTGAGTCGCGGCTGCGAACCGGGGAGCTGTTTTTT,CAISESRLRTGELFF
TRBV5-6,TRBJ1-6,.,few,TGTGCCAGCAGTCGTCAGGAGTATAATTCACCCCTCAACTTT,CASSRQEYNSPLNF
TRBV20-1,TRBJ1-5,.,many,TGCAGTGCTAGAGAGTGGGGGTCCTACAATCAGCCCCAGAATTTT,CSAREWGSYNQPQNF
TRBV6-1,TRBJ1-5,.,many,TGTGCCAGCAGTCAGATAACCTTTAGCAATCAGCCCCAGCATTTT,CASSQITFSNQPQHF
TRBV7-3,TRBJ2-3,TRBD2,many,TGTGCCAGCAGCTTAACTAGCGGGGGGGCAGATACGCAGTATTTT,CASSLTSGGADTQYF
TRBV7-2,TRBJ1-2,.,many,TGTGCCAGCAGCTTAGGGTATAACTATGGCTACACCTTC,CASSLGYNYGYTF
TRBV5-1,TRBJ1-2,.,many,TGCGCCAGCAGCTCCCAGGAGGACTATGGCTACACCTTC,CASSSQEDYGYTF
TRBV6-4,TRBJ2-1,TRBD1,.,TGTGCCAGCAGCGAGGGACAGGGGGCACACAATGAGCAGTTCTTC,CASSEGQGAHNEQFF
TRBV5-1,TRBJ1-6,.,many,TGCGCCAGCAGCCGAAGACAGTCCTATAATTCACCCCTCAACTTT,CASSRRQSYNSPLNF
TRBV4-2,TRBJ2-7,TRBD2,many,TGTGCCAGCAGCCAGGAAACTAGCGGGAGGTCCGGGCTGTACTTC,CASSQETSGRSGLYF
TRBV10-3,TRBJ1-2,TRBD1,many,TGTGCCATCAGTGAGTCGCAAGGACAGGGATATGGCTACACCTTC,CAISESQGQGYGYTF
TRBV6-2/TRBV6-3,TRBJ2-2,.,few,TGTGCCAGCAGTTACTCGCGCAGGACGAACACCGGGGAGCTGTTTTTT,CASSYSRRTNTGELFF
TRBV20-1,TRBJ1-1,.,many,TGCAGTGCTGCCCCTGTACCCACCGACGGGAACACTGAAGCTTTCTTT,CSAAPVPTDGNTEAFF
TRBV3-1,TRBJ2-3,.,many,TGTGCCAGCAGCCAATCCCCGGGACCCTTCACAGATACGCAGTATTTT,CASSQSPGPFTDTQYF
TRBV7-3,TRBJ2-2,TRBD2,.,TGTGCCAGCAGCTCAATAGCGGGAGTGGGCACCGGGGAGCTGTTTTTT,CASSSIAGVGTGELFF
TRBV20-1,TRBJ1-4,TRBD1,many,TGCAGTGCCTGGGACAGGGATCGAAAACTGTTTTTT,CSAWDRDRKLFF